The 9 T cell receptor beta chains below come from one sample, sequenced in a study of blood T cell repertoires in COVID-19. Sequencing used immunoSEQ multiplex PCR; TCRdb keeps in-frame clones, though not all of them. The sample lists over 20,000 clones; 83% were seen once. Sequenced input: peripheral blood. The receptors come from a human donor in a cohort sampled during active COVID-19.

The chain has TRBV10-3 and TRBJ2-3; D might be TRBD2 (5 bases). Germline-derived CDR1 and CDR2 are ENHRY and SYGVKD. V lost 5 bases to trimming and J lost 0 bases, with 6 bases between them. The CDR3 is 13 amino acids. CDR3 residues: CAISRGSTDTQYF. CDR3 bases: TGTGCCATCAGTCGGGGTAGCACAGATACGCAGTATTTT.

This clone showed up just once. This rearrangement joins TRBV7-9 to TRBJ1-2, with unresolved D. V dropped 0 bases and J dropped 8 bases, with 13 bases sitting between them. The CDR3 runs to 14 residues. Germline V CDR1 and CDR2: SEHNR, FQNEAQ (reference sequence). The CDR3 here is CASSLARDSDGYTF. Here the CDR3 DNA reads TGTGCCAGCAGCTTAGCGCGGGATTCGGACGGCTACACCTTC. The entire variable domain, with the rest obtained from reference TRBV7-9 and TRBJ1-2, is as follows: DTGVSQNPRHKITKRGQNVTFRCDPISEHNRLYWYRQTLGQGPEFLTYFQNEAQLEKSRLLSDRFSAERPKGSFSTLEIQRTEQGDSAMYLCASSLARDSDGYTFGSGTRLTVV.

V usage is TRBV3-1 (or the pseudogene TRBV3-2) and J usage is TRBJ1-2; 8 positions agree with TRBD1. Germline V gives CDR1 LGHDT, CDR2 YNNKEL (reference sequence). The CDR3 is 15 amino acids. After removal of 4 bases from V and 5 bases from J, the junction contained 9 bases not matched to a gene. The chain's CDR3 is CASSLADRATYGYTF. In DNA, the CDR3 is TGTGCCAGCAGCCTGGCGGACAGGGCGACTTATGGCTACACCTTC.

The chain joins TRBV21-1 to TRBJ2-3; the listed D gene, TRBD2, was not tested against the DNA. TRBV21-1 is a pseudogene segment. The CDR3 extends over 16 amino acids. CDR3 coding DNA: TGTGCCAGCACCAGAACTAGCGGGGAATACACAGATACGCAGTATTTT. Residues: CASTRTSGEYTDTQYF.

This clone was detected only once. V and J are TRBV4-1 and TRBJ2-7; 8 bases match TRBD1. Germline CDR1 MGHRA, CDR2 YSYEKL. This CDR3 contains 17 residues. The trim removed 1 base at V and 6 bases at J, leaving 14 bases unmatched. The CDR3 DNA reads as TGCGCCAGCAGCCAAGTGTACGCCAGGGGGCGCGAGGGCGAGCAGTACTTC. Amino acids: CASSQVYARGREGEQYF.

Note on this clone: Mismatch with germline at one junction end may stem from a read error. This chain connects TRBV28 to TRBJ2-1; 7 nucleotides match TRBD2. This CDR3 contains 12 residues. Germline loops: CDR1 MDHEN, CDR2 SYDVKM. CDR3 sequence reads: CASKPFSGGVIF. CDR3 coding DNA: TGTGCCAGCAAACCGTTCAGTGGGGGGGTAATCTTC.

CDR3 DNA: TGTGCCAGCAGCCAAGAGCCAGAATTTAATGAAAAACTGTTTTTT. Translating gives CASSQEPEFNEKLFF. The gene calls are TRBV3-1 (or the pseudogene TRBV3-2) and TRBJ1-4; D is undetermined. The ends were cut back, 0 bases at V and 4 bases at J, with 9 bases in the middle. The CDR3 extends over 15 amino acids. Looked up from germline, CDR1 is LGHDT and CDR2 is YNNKEL (reference sequence).

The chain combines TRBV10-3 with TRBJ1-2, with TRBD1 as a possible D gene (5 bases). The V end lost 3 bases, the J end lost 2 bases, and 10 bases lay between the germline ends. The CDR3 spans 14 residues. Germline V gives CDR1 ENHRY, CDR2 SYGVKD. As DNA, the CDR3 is TGTGCCATCAGTGACGGTGCAGGGAACTATGGCTACACCTTC. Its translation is CAISDGAGNYGYTF.

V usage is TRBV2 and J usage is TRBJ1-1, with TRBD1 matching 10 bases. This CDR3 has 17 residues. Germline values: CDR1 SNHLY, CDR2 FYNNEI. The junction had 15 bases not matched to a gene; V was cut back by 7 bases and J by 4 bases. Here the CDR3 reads CASIPGQGFVGGTEAFF. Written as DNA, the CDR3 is TGTGCCAGCATCCCGGGACAGGGGTTTGTTGGTGGCACTGAAGCTTTCTTT.